This record looks at one T cell receptor (beta chain) sequence and its context. Its antigen remains unknown. These data originate in a study of T-cell reconstitution after alpha-beta-depleted transplantation in children. Study-level points and caveats: High day-60 TCRbeta diversity in some patients came from surviving recipient T cells and thymic progenitors. Counts and diversity of T cells one year after transplant came mostly from newly produced T cells. Reportedly, roughly two months post-transplant, alpha-beta T cells arose from several hundred expanded graft clones.

Unique molecular identifiers were incorporated when the TCRbeta library was constructed. TCRdb used MiXCR to reprocess the PCR reads, holding one entry per CDR3 protein. The sample consists of around 800,000 distinct CDR3 sequences, approximately 15% of them appearing once. Deletions cut 4 bases from V and 9 bases from J, with 10 bases between. Germline values: CDR1 MNHEY, CDR2 SMNVEV (reference sequence). This CDR3 has 12 amino acids. The V and J genes are TRBV27 and TRBJ2-1; D might be TRBD1 (6 bases). The TCR originated in a male patient under 18 who had a stem cell transplant for acute lymphoblastic leukemia, so the T cells may come from the graft donor. The sequenced sample was PBMCs, mostly from graft donor cells, obtained 360 days after TCRalphabeta/CD19-depleted stem cell transplant. The CDR3 sequence is CASSSGHREQFF. The CDR3 DNA follows: TGTGCCAGCAGTTCGGGACATCGTGAGCAGTTCTTC.